A single sample gave rise to the 5 T cell receptor beta chains below, sequenced in a study of identical twins. MiXCR, applied by TCRdb to the 5' RACE reads, yields one record per CDR3 protein. The sample consists of 200,000 to 250,000 distinct CDR3 sequences, approximately 11% of them appearing once. The data were also submitted as part of a second study, on yellow fever vaccine responses in identical twins.

Material: memory (CD45RO+) T cells sorted from blood. The receptors here all came from a woman aged 18-29 years in good health.

This clonotype was seen at least ten times. This chain connects TRBV10-3 to TRBJ2-7; 7 bases match TRBD2. Germline values: CDR1 ENHRY, CDR2 SYGVKD. This CDR3 is built from 14 residues. The V and J ends lost 2 bases and 3 bases, in that order; junction bases with no gene match: 4. Here the CDR3 DNA reads TGTGCCATCAGTGAGGCTAGCGGCCTCTACGAGCAGTACTTC. Residues: CAISEASGLYEQYF.

This clonotype was recorded at least ten times. The rearrangement links TRBV2 to TRBJ1-1; D call uncertain. Trimming stripped 7 bases from V and 0 bases from J, with 12 bases between. The CDR3 runs to 14 residues. Germline V gene data show CDR1 as SNHLY and CDR2 as FYNNEI. The CDR3 nucleotides read TGTGCCAGCATCAGTGTCGCATTGAACACTGAAGCTTTCTTT. Its translation: CASISVALNTEAFF.

J is TRBJ2-1 and V is TRBV30; a possible D gene is TRBD1 (6 bases). The CDR3 consists of 11 residues. Germline CDR1 and CDR2: GTSNPN and SVGIG (reference sequence). Trimming left V 3 bases short and J 9 bases short, with 9 bases between. In DNA, the CDR3 is TGTGCCTGGAGCCAGGGGTCTGAGCAGTTCTTC. Translated, it gives CAWSQGSEQFF.

This chain links TRBV11-1 with TRBJ2-4; 9 nucleotides line up with TRBD1. This CDR3 is 16 amino acids long. With V trimmed by 4 bases and J by 5 bases, 9 bases remained unmatched. CDR1 and CDR2 from the germline V gene are SGHAT and FQDESV (reference sequence). Written as DNA, the CDR3 is TGTGCCAGCAGCTCACGATCACAGGGGGCGCAAAACATTCAGTACTTC. It is translated as CASSSRSQGAQNIQYF.

This clonotype was counted a few times. V gene TRBV7-9 combines with J gene TRBJ1-1; D is ambiguous. Germline lookup yields CDR1 SEHNR and CDR2 FQNEAQ (reference sequence). The CDR3 runs to 15 residues. The V and J ends lost 5 bases and 0 bases respectively, with 13 bases between them. Here the CDR3 DNA reads TGTGCCAGCAGCGCCTTATTCCCCCTGAACACTGAAGCTTTCTTT. This gives the protein CASSALFPLNTEAFF. Complete variable domain (other parts from reference TRBV7-9 and TRBJ1-1): DTGVSQNPRHKITKRGQNVTFRCDPISEHNRLYWYRQTLGQGPEFLTYFQNEAQLEKSRLLSDRFSAERPKGSFSTLEIQRTEQGDSAMYLCASSALFPLNTEAFFGQGTRLTVV.